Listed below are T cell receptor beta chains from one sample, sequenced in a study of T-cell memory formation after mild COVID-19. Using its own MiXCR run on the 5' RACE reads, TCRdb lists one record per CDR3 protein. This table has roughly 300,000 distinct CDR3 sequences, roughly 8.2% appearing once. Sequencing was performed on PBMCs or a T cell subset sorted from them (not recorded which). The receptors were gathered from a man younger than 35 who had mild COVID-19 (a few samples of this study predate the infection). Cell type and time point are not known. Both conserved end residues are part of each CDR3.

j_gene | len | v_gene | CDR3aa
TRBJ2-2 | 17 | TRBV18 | CASLGPPGTGNTGELFF
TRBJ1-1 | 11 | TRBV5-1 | CASSFENEAFF
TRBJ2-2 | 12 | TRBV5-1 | CASSFGPGELFF
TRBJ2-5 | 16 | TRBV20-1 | CSASKLAGGSQETQYF
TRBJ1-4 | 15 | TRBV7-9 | CASSFAPLRTEKLFF
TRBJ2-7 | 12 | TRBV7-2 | CASSLLGYEQYF
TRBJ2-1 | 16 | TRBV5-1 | CASSNNPLWGYNEQFF
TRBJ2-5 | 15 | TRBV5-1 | CASTEGRPSAETQYF
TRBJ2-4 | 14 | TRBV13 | CASSLNRGGNIQYF
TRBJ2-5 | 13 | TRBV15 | CATSRSSEETQYF
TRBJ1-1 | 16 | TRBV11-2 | CASSLGQGAANSEAFF
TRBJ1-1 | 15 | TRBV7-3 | CASSRTGGEYTEAFF
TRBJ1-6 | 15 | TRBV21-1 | CARGRTESYNSPLHF
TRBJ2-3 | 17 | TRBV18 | CASSPPRQGPVADTQYF
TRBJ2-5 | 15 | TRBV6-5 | CASRPGGRTEETQYF
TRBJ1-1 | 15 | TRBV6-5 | CASSYARGMNTEAFF
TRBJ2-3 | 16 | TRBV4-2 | CASSQDARGSRDTQYF
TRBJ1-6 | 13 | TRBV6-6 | CASSSSYNSPLHF
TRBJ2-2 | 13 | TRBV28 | CASGSGNTGELFF
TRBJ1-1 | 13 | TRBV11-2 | CASSLSWQDKAFF
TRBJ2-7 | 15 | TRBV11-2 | CASSSTGTRTYEQYF
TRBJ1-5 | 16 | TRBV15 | CATSIAWGNSNQPQHF
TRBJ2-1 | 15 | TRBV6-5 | CASSYSSGAPREQFF
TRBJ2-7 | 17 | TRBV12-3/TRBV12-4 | CASSVREVGNPSYEQYF
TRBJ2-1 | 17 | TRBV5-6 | CASSWTGSVFSYNEQFF
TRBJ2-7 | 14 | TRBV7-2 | CASSLERGSYEQYF
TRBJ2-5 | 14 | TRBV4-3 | CASSQGRTRGTQYF
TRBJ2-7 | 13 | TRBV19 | CASSIGRGYEQYF
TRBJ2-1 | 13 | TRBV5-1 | CASSSTGVHEQFF
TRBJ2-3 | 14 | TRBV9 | CASSSGGARDTQYF
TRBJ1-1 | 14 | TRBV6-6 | CASSYSREGTEAFF
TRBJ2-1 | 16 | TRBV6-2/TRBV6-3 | CASSGSGGRSYNEQFF
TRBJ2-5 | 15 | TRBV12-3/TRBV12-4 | CASSLRTDSWETQYF
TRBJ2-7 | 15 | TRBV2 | CASSDGWVGGYEQYF
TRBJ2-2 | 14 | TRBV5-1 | CASSFDGHTGELFF
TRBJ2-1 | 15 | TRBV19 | CASSTWTGEANEQFF
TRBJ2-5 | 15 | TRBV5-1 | CASSLTSGGVGTQYF
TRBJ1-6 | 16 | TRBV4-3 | CASSQDWGRGDSPLHF
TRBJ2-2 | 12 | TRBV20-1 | CSASSGAGELFF
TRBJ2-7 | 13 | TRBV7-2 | CASGRDGSYEQYF
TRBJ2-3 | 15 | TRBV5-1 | CASSLLRGPTDTQYF
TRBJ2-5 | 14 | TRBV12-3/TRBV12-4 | CASSLQGEWETQYF
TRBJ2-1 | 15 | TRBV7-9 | CASSFVTSGTNEQFF
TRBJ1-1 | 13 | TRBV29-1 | CSVEADMNTEAFF
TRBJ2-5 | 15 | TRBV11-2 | CASSFNSGYQETQYF
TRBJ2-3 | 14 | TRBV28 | CASSPAGGPDTQYF